The 21 T cell receptor beta chains in this list originate from one sample, sequenced in a study of CD8 T cells in ankylosing spondylitis. TCRdb recomputed calls from the 5' RACE reads with MiXCR, one row per CDR3 protein. The sample lists roughly 97,000 distinct CDR3 sequences; about 8% were seen once. Specimen: blood, either unsorted or a sorted T cell fraction (not recorded which). The receptors were gathered from a male donor with ankylosing spondylitis or in good health (not recorded which).

This clonotype was counted at least ten times. This chain uses TRBV20-1 with TRBJ1-2; tentatively, D is TRBD1 (5 bases). Germline assignment: CDR1 DFQATT and CDR2 SNEGSKA (reference sequence). The V end was cut by 2 bases, the J end by 8 bases, with 15 bases between. CDR3 length: 13 residues. The CDR3 is CSARFGSQGGYTF. In DNA form, the CDR3 reads TGCAGTGCTAGATTCGGCTCCCAGGGCGGCTACACCTTC.

The CDR3 sequence: CAISESEDPAFF. CDR3 DNA: TGTGCCATCAGTGAGTCCGAGGATCCGGCTTTCTTT. The chain uses TRBV10-3 and TRBJ1-1; no definite D call. In germline, CDR1 is ENHRY, CDR2 SYGVKD. Trimming took off 0 bases at V and 11 bases at J, with 10 bases between the two ends. This CDR3 has 12 residues.

Comments on this clonotype: A read error is possible here, since a much larger clone lies one base away. The chain uses TRBV14 and TRBJ1-1; tentatively, D is TRBD1 (5 bases). The germline V gene has CDR1 SGHDN and CDR2 FVKESK. The CDR3 has 14 residues. CDR3 region: CVSSQLRDLTEAFF. The CDR3 DNA follows: TGTGTCAGCAGCCAACTTAGGGACCTTACTGAAGCTTTCTTT.

This clonotype was counted ten times or more. The chain employs TRBV4-2 and TRBJ2-7; possible D gene TRBD2, 6 bases. The V and J ends lost 1 base and 7 bases respectively, with 14 bases between them. This CDR3 is 14 amino acids long. Germline CDR1 LGHNA, CDR2 YNFKEQ. In nucleotides, the CDR3 is TGTGCCAGCAGCCAAGCCCTGCTTGGGGGGGAGCAGTACTTC. Residues: CASSQALLGGEQYF.

There are many counts of this clonotype. The CDR3 sequence is CASSHWTGAADTQYF. For the CDR3, the DNA is TGTGCCAGCAGCCATTGGACAGGGGCAGCAGATACGCAGTATTTT. The chain uses TRBV14 and TRBJ2-3; TRBD1 matches at 9 bases. Trimming cost V 3 bases and J 4 bases; bases outside gene matches: 5. There are 15 residues in the CDR3. Germline CDR1 SGHDN, CDR2 FVKESK.

This clonotype was recorded a few times. The gene calls are TRBV20-1 and TRBJ1-1; no reliable D call. The V end lost 1 base, the J end lost 4 bases, and 10 bases lay between the germline ends. The CDR3 loop spans 13 amino acids. Per germline, CDR1 DFQATT and CDR2 SNEGSKA (reference sequence). The CDR3 bases are TGCAGTGCTAGAGTGCAACTGGGCACTGAAGCTTTCTTT. Translation: CSARVQLGTEAFF.

This clonotype has at least ten counts. The V call is TRBV5-1, the J call TRBJ2-1; 7 positions match TRBD1. The junction had 2 bases not matched to a gene; V was cut back by 0 bases and J by 5 bases. CDR3 length: 14 residues. CDR1 and CDR2 from the germline V gene are SGHRS and YFSETQ. CDR3 bases: TGCGCCAGCAGCTTGGAGGGGACAGACAATGAGCAGTTCTTC. Encoded protein: CASSLEGTDNEQFF.

The genes are TRBV10-2 and TRBJ2-1; 13 nucleotides agree with TRBD2. J gave up 8 bases and V 8 bases, and 3 bases lay outside the gene matches. The CDR3 length is 13 residues. From germline, CDR1 is WSHSY and CDR2 SAAADI. The CDR3 loop reads CASRTSGSYEQFF. As DNA, the CDR3 is TGCGCCAGCCGGACTAGCGGGAGCTATGAGCAGTTCTTC.

This clonotype has at least ten counts. In nucleotides, the CDR3 is TGCGCCAGCAGCCAAGACGAAGGACAGGGTCCATACAATGAGCAGTTCTTC. It codes for CASSQDEGQGPYNEQFF. The chain links TRBV4-3 to TRBJ2-1; TRBD1 aligns across 8 bases. The CDR3 has 17 amino acids. The junction had 8 bases not matched to a gene; V was cut back by 0 bases and J by 4 bases. Germline CDR1 LGHNA, CDR2 YSLEER.

With regard to this clonotype: This may be a read error, as it is one base from a much larger clone. The chain recombines TRBV3-1 with TRBJ1-2; no reliable D call. Germline-derived CDR1 and CDR2 are LGHDT and YNNKEL (reference sequence). This CDR3 has 12 amino acids. CDR3 bases: TGTGCCAGCAGCCAGCTCAACTATGACTACACCTTC. Amino acids: CASSQLNYDYTF. Drawing the rest from reference TRBV3-1 and TRBJ1-2, the complete variable domain is DTAVSQTPKYLVTQMGNDKSIKCEQNLGHDTMYWYKQDSKKFLKIMFSYNNKELIINETVPNRFSPKSPDKAHLNLHINSLELGDSAVYFCASSQLNYDYTFGSGTRLTVV.

In its sample, this clonotype was seen many times. The chain recombines TRBV5-1 with TRBJ2-1, with TRBD2 as a possible D gene (5 bases). The CDR3 contains 12 residues. Trimming stripped 2 bases from V and 7 bases from J, with 7 bases between. Germline loops: CDR1 SGHRS, CDR2 YFSETQ. CDR3 sequence reads: CASSLPGNEQFF. In DNA, the CDR3 is TGCGCCAGCAGCTTACCGGGGAATGAGCAGTTCTTC.

V is TRBV19 and J is TRBJ2-3; no firm D call. The CDR3 spans 11 residues. Germline V gene data show CDR1 as LNHDA and CDR2 as SQIVND (reference sequence). Deletions cut 3 bases from V and 6 bases from J, with 4 bases between. In DNA form, the CDR3 reads TGTGCCAGTAGTATTGCCGATACGCAGTATTTT. Its translation is CASSIADTQYF.

There are a few counts of this clonotype. The rearrangement joins TRBV5-1 to TRBJ2-2; 7 nucleotides agree with TRBD1. The CDR3 totals 15 residues. Looked up from germline, CDR1 is SGHRS and CDR2 is YFSETQ. J gave up 0 bases and V 3 bases, and 2 bases lay outside the gene matches. The CDR3 spells CASSSDRTNTGELFF. The CDR3 bases are TGCGCCAGCAGCTCGGACAGGACGAACACCGGGGAGCTGTTTTTT.

The table lists this clonotype with a few counts. The chain carries TRBV7-2 and TRBJ2-2, with a possible D match to TRBD1 (5 bases). The CDR3 covers 15 residues. V was cut by 5 bases and J by 5 bases, with 15 bases left in between. The germline CDR1 and CDR2 sequences are SGHTA and FQGNSA. The CDR3, as DNA: TGTGCCAGCAGCCCGGGTTTGGGGCGAACCGGGGAGCTGTTTTTT. Translating it yields CASSPGLGRTGELFF.

This clonotype was observed a handful of times. This chain connects TRBV7-3 to TRBJ1-3; maybe TRBD1 (5 bases). The V and J ends lost 5 bases and 2 bases respectively, with 13 bases between them. Germline V CDR1 and CDR2: SGHTA, FQGTGA. This CDR3 has 15 amino acids. Written as DNA, the CDR3 is TGTGCCAGCAGCACCACAGGCGTCGCTGGAAACACCATATATTTT. Translation gives CASSTTGVAGNTIYF.

This clonotype was observed many times. The gene calls are TRBV14 and TRBJ2-1, with a tentative D call TRBD2 (6 bases). The V gene's germline CDR1 is SGHDN and CDR2 FVKESK. V lost 6 bases, J lost 3 bases, and 6 bases lay in between. This CDR3 has 12 amino acids. The CDR3 loop reads CASREGYNEQFF. In DNA form, the CDR3 reads TGTGCCAGCAGGGAGGGCTACAATGAGCAGTTCTTC. The full variable domain, rest sourced from reference TRBV14 and TRBJ2-1, is EAGVTQFPSHSVIEKGQTVTLRCDPISGHDNLYWYRRVMGKEIKFLLHFVKESKQDESGMPNNRFLAERTGGTYSTLKVQPAELEDSGVYFCASREGYNEQFFGPGTRLTVL.

This clonotype was observed at least ten times. The rearrangement links TRBV7-2 to TRBJ2-1, with 10 bases matching TRBD2. V dropped 3 bases and J dropped 3; count of bases not matched to a gene: 2. Germline V gene sequence: CDR1 SGHTA, CDR2 FQGNSA. The CDR3 is made up of 15 amino acids. Here the CDR3 reads CASSFWTSGYNEQFF. Written as DNA, the CDR3 is TGTGCCAGCAGCTTCTGGACTAGCGGCTACAATGAGCAGTTCTTC. Full variable domain (remainder filled in from reference TRBV7-2 and TRBJ2-1): GAGVSQSPSNKVTEKGKDVELRCDPISGHTALYWYRQSLGQGLEFLIYFQGNSAPDKSGLPSDRFSAERTGGSVSTLTIQRTQQEDSAVYLCASSFWTSGYNEQFFGPGTRLTVL.

This clonotype was recorded at least ten times. J is TRBJ1-2 and V is TRBV2; D perhaps matches TRBD1 (6 bases). This CDR3 is built from 16 residues. The V end was cut by 1 base, the J end by 5 bases, with 17 bases between. Germline CDR1 is SNHLY and CDR2 is FYNNEI. The CDR3: CASSEGQVRGGYGYTF. The CDR3 nucleotides read TGTGCCAGCAGTGAAGGACAGGTTCGGGGTGGATATGGCTACACCTTC.

This clonotype appeared a few times. V and J are TRBV7-9 and TRBJ2-3, with D possibly TRBD2 on 5 matching bases. V was trimmed by 2 bases and J by 0 bases, leaving 9 bases between them. Germline CDR1 SEHNR, CDR2 FQNEAQ (reference sequence). This CDR3 has 15 residues. CDR3 nucleotides: TGTGCCAGCAGCTTACTCGGGATAAGCACAGATACGCAGTATTTT. This translates into CASSLLGISTDTQYF.

This clonotype occurred many times. The chain has TRBV7-2 and TRBJ2-7; the match to TRBD2 covers 12 bases. Unmatched junction bases numbered 3, after V lost 4 bases and J lost 5 bases. The CDR3 has 14 residues. CDR1 is SGHTA and CDR2 is FQGNSA in the germline V gene. The CDR3 reads CASSSTSGSNEQYF. The CDR3 DNA sequence: TGTGCCAGCAGCTCGACTAGCGGGAGCAACGAGCAGTACTTC. The full variable domain, with the rest looked up from reference TRBV7-2 and TRBJ2-7, is GAGVSQSPSNKVTEKGKDVELRCDPISGHTALYWYRQSLGQGLEFLIYFQGNSAPDKSGLPSDRFSAERTGGSVSTLTIQRTQQEDSAVYLCASSSTSGSNEQYFGPGTRLTVT.

This clonotype was picked up a small number of times. The CDR3 DNA reads as TGTGCCACCCAGTCTTGGAAGTCCACTGAAGCTTTCTTT. Protein sequence: CATQSWKSTEAFF. The rearrangement uses TRBV6-1 and TRBJ1-1; unclear D gene. The CDR3 is 13 residues long. Trimming cost V 10 bases and J 4 bases, with 16 bases left between them. Germline V gene sequence: CDR1 MNHNS, CDR2 SASEGT.